Shown below are 10 T cell receptor beta chains from a single sample sequenced in a study of T and B cells in COVID-19 patients. BIOMED2 TRB-A/B primer pools were used in multiplex TRB PCR. Via MiXCR, TCRdb re-called the multiplex PCR reads, giving one row per CDR3 protein. The table records some 10,000 distinct CDR3 sequences, almost 30% of them present only once. From blood, roughly 250-500 ng of genomic DNA served as TRB template. Specimen: blood. These receptors all come from a human donor who had recovered from COVID-19.

This clonotype was seen more than once but under ten times. The gene calls are TRBV5-6 and TRBJ1-6, with a tentative D call TRBD1 (5 bases). The germline V and J ends were trimmed by 0 bases and 7 bases, with 11 bases remaining between them. The CDR3 totals 15 residues. The germline CDR1 and CDR2 sequences are SGHDT and YYEEEE. CDR3 nucleotides: TGTGCCAGCAGCTTGGCCAGGGCAGCGAATTCACCCCTCCACTTT. This sequence encodes CASSLARAANSPLHF.

Of note for this clonotype: A much larger clone lies one base from this, so it may be a read error. The rearrangement uses TRBV19 and TRBJ2-3; 7 bases agree with TRBD2. CDR3 length: 14 residues. Germline V gene data show CDR1 as LNHDA and CDR2 as SQIVND (reference sequence). The CDR3 DNA follows: TGTGTCAGTGGAAGGGCGGGAGCCCCAGATACGCAGTATTTT. It translates to CVSGRAGAPDTQYF.

This clonotype has at least ten counts. This sequence joins TRBV29-1 and TRBJ1-2; D is undetermined. V was clipped by 0 bases and J by 0 bases, with 11 bases between them. Germline V gene lookup returns CDR1 SQVTM and CDR2 ANQGSEA. The CDR3 spans 15 residues. The CDR3 reads CSVEDPGIPNYGYTF. The CDR3 DNA reads as TGCAGCGTTGAAGATCCGGGGATCCCTAACTATGGCTACACCTTC. The full variable domain, with the rest looked up from reference TRBV29-1 and TRBJ1-2, is SAVISQKPSRDICQRGTSLTIQCQVDSQVTMMFWYRQQPGQSLTLIATANQGSEATYESGFVIDKFPISRPNLTFSTLTVSNMSPEDSSIYLCSVEDPGIPNYGYTFGSGTRLTVV.

This clonotype showed up many times. The CDR3 loop is CASSLDGVRNEQYF. CDR3 DNA sequence: TGTGCCAGCAGTTTGGATGGGGTCAGGAACGAGCAGTACTTC. The rearrangement joins TRBV27 to TRBJ2-7; D gene ambiguous. Trimming cost V 3 bases and J 5 bases, with 14 bases left between them. This CDR3 contains 14 residues. Germline loops: CDR1 MNHEY, CDR2 SMNVEV (reference sequence).

The rearrangement links TRBV11-1 to TRBJ2-5, with unresolved D. CDR3 length: 15 residues. Germline CDR1 reads SGHAT; CDR2 reads FQDESV (reference sequence). The V end lost 1 base, the J end lost 5 bases, and 14 bases lay between the germline ends. The chain's CDR3 is CASSLGRTRRETQYF. The CDR3 region has the DNA TGTGCCAGCAGCTTAGGACGGACCCGCAGGGAGACCCAGTACTTC.

CDR3 in DNA: TGTGCCAGCAGTCTAGACTCCAGCCCCAATCAGCCCCAGCATTTT. Encoded protein: CASSLDSSPNQPQHF. The chain links TRBV6-5 to TRBJ1-5, with unresolved D. Germline assignment: CDR1 MNHEY and CDR2 SVGAGI. This CDR3 is 15 amino acids long. Trimming stripped 5 bases from V and 3 bases from J, with 14 bases between.

At least ten counts were recorded for this clonotype. V is TRBV18 and J is TRBJ2-1; 9 bases line up with TRBD1. V gave up 0 bases and J gave up 9 bases; unmatched junction bases: 3. In germline, CDR1 is KGHSH, CDR2 LQKENI. This CDR3 has 14 residues. This CDR3 reads CASSPPWTGVEQFF. The CDR3 DNA is TGTGCCAGCTCACCACCGTGGACAGGGGTTGAGCAGTTCTTC.

A remark on this clonotype: A read error is possible here, since a much larger clone lies one base away. The rearrangement links TRBV27 to TRBJ1-5; no firm D call. This CDR3 has 16 residues. CDR1 and CDR2 (germline): MNHEY, SMNVEV (reference sequence). The CDR3 DNA is TGTGTCAGCAGTGCTACCTTCTCGGTCAGCAATCAGCCCCAGCATTTT. Its protein is CVSSATFSVSNQPQHF.

By share of the sample, this clonotype is medium-sized. V usage is TRBV15 and J usage is TRBJ2-3; 9 bases agree with TRBD1. The J segment lost 3 bases and the V segment lost 3 bases, leaving 7 bases of the junction unmatched. The CDR3 covers 16 residues. Germline-derived CDR1 and CDR2 are LNHNV and YYDKDF (reference sequence). Written as DNA, the CDR3 is TGTGCCACCAGCAGTACAGGGGGCGTAGGAACAGATACGCAGTATTTT. Protein sequence: CATSSTGGVGTDTQYF.

By sample share, this clonotype is medium-sized (0.01 to 0.1%). The V gene is TRBV15, the J gene TRBJ2-5; 8 bases match TRBD2. Losses at the gene ends were 1 base for V and 0 bases for J; bases not matched to a gene: 4. Germline CDR1 reads LNHNV; CDR2 reads YYDKDF (reference sequence). The CDR3 runs 16 residues. CDR3 nucleotide sequence: TGTGCCACCAGCAGAGCGGTTAGCGGGAACCAAGAGACCCAGTACTTC. This encodes CATSRAVSGNQETQYF. Based on the CDR3 plus reference TRBV15 and TRBJ2-5, the full variable domain is DAMVIQNPRYQVTQFGKPVTLSCSQTLNHNVMYWYQQKSSQAPKLLFHYYDKDFNNEADTPDNFQSRRPNTSFCFLDIRSPGLGDTAMYLCATSRAVSGNQETQYFGPGTRLLVL.